These 14 T cell receptor beta chains originate from one sample sequenced in a study of shared clonotypes between healthy human individuals. Sequenced by immunoSEQ multiplex PCR; TCRdb stores in-frame clones only, minus some. The data contain some 1,900,000 clones, about 95% of them seen just once; the ten biggest clones take up less than 1.5%. CD45RO negativity and positive selection for CCR7 defined naive CD8 cells, a population that excluded terminally differentiated effector memory CD45RA+ cells. Sequences were obtained from naive CD8+ T cells sorted from blood. These receptors all come from a man aged 18 to 29 in good health.

The gene calls are TRBV2 and TRBJ1-1, with D hard to call. Trimming took 3 bases from V and 0 from J, leaving 17 bases between them. Per the germline V gene, CDR1 is SNHLY and CDR2 is FYNNEI. This CDR3 has 17 residues. The DNA for the CDR3 is TGTGCCAGCAGTGATGCGGCGGCAGGCGGCCTGAACACTGAAGCTTTCTTT. It encodes CASSDAAAGGLNTEAFF.

CDR3 protein: CASSVDFGQGNTEAFF. The CDR3, as DNA: TGTGCCAGCAGCGTAGATTTTGGACAGGGGAACACTGAAGCTTTCTTT. The chain has TRBV9 and TRBJ1-1; TRBD1 aligns across 8 bases. The CDR3 is made up of 16 amino acids. CDR1 and CDR2 from the germline V gene are SGDLS and YYNGEE. The junction had 5 bases not matched to a gene; V was cut back by 0 bases and J by 1 base.

As for this clone: The same CDR3 arises from other DNA sequences in this sample as well. V usage is TRBV4-2 and J usage is TRBJ2-7, with D unclear. The length of the CDR3 is 11 residues. The germline V and J ends were trimmed by 1 base and 6 bases, with 4 bases remaining between them. Looked up from germline, CDR1 is LGHNA and CDR2 is YNFKEQ. The CDR3 region is CASSQGLEQYF. CDR3 nucleotides: TGTGCCAGCAGCCAAGGCCTCGAGCAGTACTTC.

The V gene is TRBV10-1, the J gene TRBJ2-1; 10 bases map to TRBD2. After removal of 4 bases from V and 2 bases from J, the junction contained 5 bases not matched to a gene. The CDR3 consists of 16 residues. Germline V gene data show CDR1 as WNHNN and CDR2 as SYGVQD (reference sequence). The CDR3 nucleotides read TGCGCCAGCAGTGGGAGGACTAGCGGACCCTACAATGAGCAGTTCTTC. Its translation is CASSGRTSGPYNEQFF.

Comment on this clone: Other nucleotide sequences from this sample produce the same CDR3. The V gene is TRBV7-9, the J gene TRBJ2-7, with D unresolved. The V end was cut by 1 base, the J end by 2 bases, with 9 bases between. The CDR3 extends over 14 amino acids. CDR1 is SEHNR and CDR2 is FQNEAQ in the germline V gene (reference sequence). DNA of the CDR3: TGTGCCAGCAGCTTAGGAGGATCCACCTACGAGCAGTACTTC. Translating it yields CASSLGGSTYEQYF.

The rearrangement joins TRBV6-7 to TRBJ2-7, with 7 bases lining up with TRBD1. TRBV6-7 is known as an ORF, though its function is uncertain. This CDR3 contains 14 residues. V lost 6 bases to trimming and J lost 2 bases; unmatched junction nucleotides: 7. The CDR3 is CASRTGTEAYEQYF. CDR3 sequence (DNA): TGTGCCAGCAGAACCGGGACAGAGGCCTACGAGCAGTACTTC.

The chain combines TRBV6-5 with TRBJ2-2; D is unresolved. Deletions cut 0 bases from V and 3 bases from J, with 5 bases between. Per germline, CDR1 MNHEY and CDR2 SVGAGI. CDR3 length equals 14 residues. Here the CDR3 DNA reads TGTGCCAGCAGTTACTCCCTACACACCGGGGAGCTGTTTTTT. Its translation is CASSYSLHTGELFF.

V and J are TRBV7-9 and TRBJ2-7, with 10 bases that match TRBD2. V gave up 2 bases and J gave up 4 bases; unmatched junction bases: 8. Germline V CDR1 and CDR2: SEHNR, FQNEAQ (reference sequence). The CDR3 loop spans 16 amino acids. The CDR3 protein is CASSLFPSGSTYEQYF. The CDR3 DNA sequence: TGTGCCAGCAGCTTATTCCCTAGCGGGAGTACGTACGAGCAGTACTTC.

The chain couples TRBV4-3 to TRBJ2-2; 7 nucleotides agree with TRBD2. Germline V gene sequence: CDR1 LGHNA, CDR2 YSLEER. Losses at the gene ends were 4 bases for V and 0 bases for J; bases not matched to a gene: 14. The CDR3 loop spans 19 amino acids. The CDR3 DNA sequence: TGCGCCAGCAGCCGGACGTGGGGACGGACTAGTACGAACACCGGGGAGCTGTTTTTT. Translated: CASSRTWGRTSTNTGELFF.

CDR3: CASSVEGDTQYF. The CDR3 DNA is TGCGCCAGCAGTGTGGAAGGAGATACGCAGTATTTT. The J gene is TRBJ2-3, the V gene TRBV10-1; D is unclear. Trimming removed 4 bases from V and 5 bases from J, with 7 bases in between. The CDR3 is made up of 12 amino acids. Per germline, CDR1 WNHNN and CDR2 SYGVQD (reference sequence).

This clone was counted between two and nine times. The rearrangement links TRBV7-2 to TRBJ2-5; 7 nucleotides match TRBD2. CDR1 is SGHTA and CDR2 is FQGNSA in the germline V gene. V lost 2 bases and J lost 11; bases outside the gene matches: 11. The CDR3 is 14 residues long. CDR3 sequence: CASSLIVSAGEQYF. The DNA for the CDR3 is TGTGCCAGCAGCTTAATCGTGTCCGCGGGAGAGCAGTACTTC.

The chain is built from TRBV19 and TRBJ1-1; no clear D gene. The CDR3 is 15 amino acids. Trimming cost V 8 bases and J 3 bases, with 19 bases left between them. Germline loops: CDR1 LNHDA, CDR2 SQIVND (reference sequence). The CDR3 nucleotides read TGTGCCAGTCTCGACGCCGCGCAGCGGGACACTGAAGCTTTCTTT. It codes for CASLDAAQRDTEAFF.

The V and J genes are TRBV7-9 and TRBJ2-7; no firm D call. Germline CDR1 reads SEHNR; CDR2 reads FQNEAQ (reference sequence). V lost 4 bases, J lost 5 bases, and 15 bases lay in between. CDR3 size: 14 residues. The CDR3 sequence: CASSSLPSVHEQYF. The DNA of the CDR3 is TGTGCCAGCAGCTCCCTCCCGTCCGTCCACGAGCAGTACTTC.

The V call is TRBV5-1, the J call TRBJ1-2; TRBD1 might be the D (5 bases). The CDR3 is 19 amino acids. Trimming took 5 bases from V and 0 from J, leaving 26 bases between them. Germline CDR1 SGHRS, CDR2 YFSETQ. The CDR3 spells CASSQPSFGAGLANYGYTF. The CDR3 DNA follows: TGCGCCAGCAGTCAGCCGTCTTTTGGGGCAGGGTTAGCTAACTATGGCTACACCTTC. The variable domain in full, with the rest retrieved from reference TRBV5-1 and TRBJ1-2, is KAGVTQTPRYLIKTRGQQVTLSCSPISGHRSVSWYQQTPGQGLQFLFEYFSETQRNKGNFPGRFSGRQFSNSRSEMNVSTLELGDSALYLCASSQPSFGAGLANYGYTFGSGTRLTVV.